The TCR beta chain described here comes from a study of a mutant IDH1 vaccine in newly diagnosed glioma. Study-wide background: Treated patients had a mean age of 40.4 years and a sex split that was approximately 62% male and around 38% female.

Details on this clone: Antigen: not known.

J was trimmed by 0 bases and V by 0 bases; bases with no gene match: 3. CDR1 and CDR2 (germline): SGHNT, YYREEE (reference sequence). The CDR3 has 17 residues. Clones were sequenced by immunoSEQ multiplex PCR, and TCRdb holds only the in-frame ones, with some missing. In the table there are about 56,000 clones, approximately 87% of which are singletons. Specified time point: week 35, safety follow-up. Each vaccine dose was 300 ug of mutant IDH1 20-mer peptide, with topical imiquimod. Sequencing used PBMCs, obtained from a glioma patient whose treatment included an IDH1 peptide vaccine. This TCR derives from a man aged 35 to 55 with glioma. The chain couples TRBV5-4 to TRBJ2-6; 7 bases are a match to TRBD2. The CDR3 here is CASSLVAGSSGANVLTF. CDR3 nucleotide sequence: TGTGCCAGCAGCTTGGTAGCGGGTAGCTCTGGGGCCAACGTCCTGACTTTC. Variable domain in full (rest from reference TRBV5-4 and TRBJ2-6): ETGVTQSPTHLIKTRGQQVTLRCSSQSGHNTVSWYQQALGQGPQFIFQYYREEENGRGNFPPRFSGLQFPNYSSELNVNALELDDSALYLCASSLVAGSSGANVLTFGAGSRLTVL.